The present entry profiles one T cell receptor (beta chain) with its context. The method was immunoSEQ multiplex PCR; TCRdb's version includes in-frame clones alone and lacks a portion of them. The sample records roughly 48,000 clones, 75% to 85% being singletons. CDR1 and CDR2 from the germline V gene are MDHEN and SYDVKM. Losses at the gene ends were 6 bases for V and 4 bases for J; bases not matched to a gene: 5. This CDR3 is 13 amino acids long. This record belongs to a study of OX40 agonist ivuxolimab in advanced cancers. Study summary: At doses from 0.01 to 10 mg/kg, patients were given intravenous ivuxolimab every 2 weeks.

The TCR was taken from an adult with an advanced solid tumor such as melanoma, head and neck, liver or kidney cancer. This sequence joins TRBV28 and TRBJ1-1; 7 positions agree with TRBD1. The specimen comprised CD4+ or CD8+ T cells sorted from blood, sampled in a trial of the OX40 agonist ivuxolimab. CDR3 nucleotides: TGTGCCAGCAGCCGAGACAGGGTCACTGAAGCTTTCTTT. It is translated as CASSRDRVTEAFF. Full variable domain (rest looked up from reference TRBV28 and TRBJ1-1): DVKVTQSSRYLVKRTGEKVFLECVQDMDHENMFWYRQDPGLGLRLIYFSYDVKMKEKGDIPEGYSVSREKKERFSLILESASTNQTSMYLCASSRDRVTEAFFGQGTRLTVV.